A single sample gave rise to the 32 T cell receptor beta chains below, sequenced in a study of cytomegalovirus exposure and HLA in healthy donors. PCR used 60 Vbeta primers and 13 Jbeta primers. The table came from immunoSEQ multiplex PCR; TCRdb's copy has only in-frame clones and leaves some out. The sample has some 120,000 clones, about 70% seen once; the top ten hold roughly 0.82%. Sequenced input: PBMCs. The receptors here all came from a woman in her twenties or thirties in good health and CMV-seronegative.

The gene calls are TRBV19 and TRBJ1-5; 9 nucleotides agree with TRBD1. The CDR3 runs 15 residues. Per germline, CDR1 LNHDA and CDR2 SQIVND (reference sequence). After removal of 4 bases from V and 2 bases from J, the junction contained 3 bases not matched to a gene. CDR3 region: CASSTTGGGNQPQHF. DNA for the CDR3: TGTGCCAGTAGTACCACAGGGGGCGGCAATCAGCCCCAGCATTTT.

This chain connects TRBV7-9 to TRBJ2-7; D is perhaps TRBD1 (6 bases). This CDR3 is 15 amino acids long. V was clipped by 5 bases and J by 1 base, with 15 bases between them. Germline V gene lookup returns CDR1 SEHNR and CDR2 FQNEAQ (reference sequence). The CDR3 DNA is TGTGCCAGCAGCCAGCGACAGGACTGGTCCTACGAGCAGTACTTC. The encoded protein is CASSQRQDWSYEQYF.

V usage is TRBV6-1 and J usage is TRBJ2-7, with 12 bases that match TRBD2. The CDR3 length is 15 residues. The ends lost 4 bases at V and 2 bases at J; junction bases unmatched: 3. Looked up from germline, CDR1 is MNHNS and CDR2 is SASEGT. In DNA, the CDR3 is TGTGCCAGCAGTGGAGGACTAGCGGGGACCTACGAGCAGTACTTC. It is translated as CASSGGLAGTYEQYF.

The chain links TRBV5-4 to TRBJ1-1; D gene ambiguous. V lost 4 bases, J lost 4 bases, and 5 bases lay in between. The CDR3 sequence is 11 residues long. From germline, CDR1 is SGHNT and CDR2 YYREEE (reference sequence). The CDR3 DNA is TGTGCCAGCAGCGAGGGCACTGAAGCTTTCTTT. Its protein is CASSEGTEAFF.

This chain connects TRBV4-3 to TRBJ1-1; TRBD1 might be the D (5 bases). V was pared by 1 base and J by 5 bases, with 17 bases between. Germline CDR1 LGHNA, CDR2 YSLEER. The CDR3 length is 16 residues. The CDR3, as DNA: TGCGCCAGCAGCCAAGTGGGGTCCAGGGTGAGGACTGAAGCTTTCTTT. This encodes CASSQVGSRVRTEAFF.

Here the CDR3 reads CACDRQALGYEQYF. The CDR3 DNA follows: TGTGCCTGCGATAGACAGGCCCTGGGGTACGAGCAGTACTTC. This chain connects TRBV30 to TRBJ2-7; D is possibly TRBD1 (6 bases). This CDR3 has 14 residues. Germline V lookup: CDR1 GTSNPN, CDR2 SVGIG (reference sequence). V lost 6 bases to trimming and J lost 4 bases, with 19 bases between them.

The chain joins TRBV19 to TRBJ2-7; 13 positions agree with TRBD2. Unmatched junction bases numbered 5, after V lost 6 bases and J lost 0 bases. Germline V lookup: CDR1 LNHDA, CDR2 SQIVND (reference sequence). The CDR3 length is 16 residues. The CDR3 DNA reads TGTGCCAGTAGAGATTGGACTAGCGGGAGCTCCTACGAGCAGTACTTC. Amino acids: CASRDWTSGSSYEQYF.

The rearrangement uses TRBV2 and TRBJ2-1; 8 nucleotides match TRBD1. Germline values: CDR1 SNHLY, CDR2 FYNNEI. V gave up 6 bases and J gave up 5 bases; unmatched junction bases: 3. The CDR3 has 13 amino acids. CDR3 sequence (DNA): TGTGCCAGCAGAGCGGACAGGGACAATGAGCAGTTCTTC. It is translated as CASRADRDNEQFF.

This rearrangement joins TRBV30 to TRBJ1-5; D not certain. Germline V gives CDR1 GTSNPN, CDR2 SVGIG (reference sequence). The CDR3 is 13 amino acids. V lost 1 base and J lost 4, with 8 bases in between. The CDR3 loop reads CAWSAPQNQPQHF. The CDR3 DNA reads as TGTGCCTGGAGTGCCCCCCAGAATCAGCCCCAGCATTTT.

The chain uses TRBV30 and TRBJ1-5, with 7 bases fitting TRBD1. The V segment lost 3 bases and the J segment 3 bases; nucleotides outside the gene matches: 5. CDR3 length: 14 residues. Looked up from germline, CDR1 is GTSNPN and CDR2 is SVGIG (reference sequence). CDR3 DNA: TGTGCCTGGAGCACCGGGACAGTCAATCAGCCCCAGCATTTT. It specifies CAWSTGTVNQPQHF.

The chain is built from TRBV10-3 and TRBJ1-1; 7 bases fit TRBD1. V shed 2 bases, J shed 10 bases, and the junction held 10 bases outside the gene matches. Germline loops: CDR1 ENHRY, CDR2 SYGVKD. The CDR3 loop spans 14 amino acids. This CDR3 reads CAISEHQGVTPAFF. The CDR3 coding sequence is TGTGCCATCAGTGAGCACCAGGGGGTGACTCCAGCTTTCTTT.

The V and J genes are TRBV7-2 and TRBJ2-3, with 7 positions matching TRBD1. This CDR3 is built from 15 residues. Trimming at V came to 2 bases and at J to 4 bases, leaving 6 bases not matched to a gene. CDR1 and CDR2 from the germline V gene are SGHTA and FQGNSA. The CDR3 protein is CASSLMGQGADTQYF. CDR3 DNA: TGTGCCAGCAGCTTAATGGGCCAGGGGGCAGATACGCAGTATTTT. The full variable domain, completed using reference TRBV7-2 and TRBJ2-3, is GAGVSQSPSNKVTEKGKDVELRCDPISGHTALYWYRQSLGQGLEFLIYFQGNSAPDKSGLPSDRFSAERTGGSVSTLTIQRTQQEDSAVYLCASSLMGQGADTQYFGPGTRLTVL.

J is TRBJ1-6 and V is TRBV5-6; D unclear. V dropped 5 bases and J dropped 9 bases, with 18 bases sitting between them. The CDR3 contains 15 residues. In germline, CDR1 is SGHDT, CDR2 YYEEEE. As DNA, the CDR3 is TGTGCCAGCAGTTTTAGGACTCAAAGCGCTTCACCCCTCCACTTT. Translating gives CASSFRTQSASPLHF.

The chain combines TRBV14 with TRBJ2-7; tentative D call: TRBD2 (6 bases). Germline V gene lookup returns CDR1 SGHDN and CDR2 FVKESK. There are 17 residues in the CDR3. Trimming left V 2 bases short and J 4 bases short, with 21 bases between. The CDR3 region has the DNA TGTGCCAGCAGCCAAAGAAGACCGGGACTCCGGGGTTACGAGCAGTACTTC. It is translated as CASSQRRPGLRGYEQYF.

This rearrangement joins TRBV18 to TRBJ2-7; D remains unclear. The CDR3 extends over 12 amino acids. V dropped 4 bases and J dropped 3 bases, with 7 bases sitting between them. Germline V gene data show CDR1 as KGHSH and CDR2 as LQKENI. The DNA of the CDR3 is TGTGCCAGCTCACTTGACAACTACGAGCAGTACTTC. It translates to CASSLDNYEQYF.

In its sample, this clone was seen a few times. The V gene is TRBV19, the J gene TRBJ1-2; tentatively, D is TRBD1 (5 bases). This CDR3 region has 18 residues. From germline, CDR1 is LNHDA and CDR2 SQIVND (reference sequence). V lost 0 bases, J lost 1 base, and 18 bases lay in between. CDR3 sequence: CASSIDSPGSGGNYGYTF. As DNA, the CDR3 is TGTGCCAGTAGTATAGATTCCCCAGGCTCCGGGGGTAACTATGGCTACACCTTC.

V is TRBV11-2 and J is TRBJ2-1; D not certain. Germline V gene sequence: CDR1 SGHAT, CDR2 FQNNGV. The CDR3 is 11 amino acids. V lost 3 bases to trimming and J lost 6 bases, with 3 bases between them. CDR3 nucleotide sequence: TGTGCCAGCAGCTTGCGCAATGAGCAGTTCTTC. Amino acids: CASSLRNEQFF. The whole variable domain, remainder taken from reference TRBV11-2 and TRBJ2-1, is EAGVAQSPRYKIIEKRQSVAFWCNPISGHATLYWYQQILGQGPKLLIQFQNNGVVDDSQLPKDRFSAERLKGVDSTLKIQPAKLEDSAVYLCASSLRNEQFFGPGTRLTVL.

The gene calls are TRBV6-1 and TRBJ2-1; no definite D call. The CDR3 runs 11 residues. The ends were cut back, 5 bases at V and 7 bases at J, with 6 bases in the middle. Germline CDR1 reads MNHNS; CDR2 reads SASEGT. The CDR3 reads CASSIMNEQFF. DNA of the CDR3: TGTGCCAGCAGTATTATGAATGAGCAGTTCTTC.

This clone appeared a single time. The V and J genes are TRBV29-1 and TRBJ1-5; possible D gene TRBD1, 5 bases. Germline loops: CDR1 SQVTM, CDR2 ANQGSEA. The CDR3 runs 13 residues. V was cut by 1 base and J by 5 bases, with 9 bases left in between. The CDR3 here is CSVEAGGDQPQHF. The CDR3 DNA reads as TGCAGCGTTGAAGCGGGAGGGGATCAGCCCCAGCATTTT. The entire variable domain, with the rest obtained from reference TRBV29-1 and TRBJ1-5, is as follows: SAVISQKPSRDICQRGTSLTIQCQVDSQVTMMFWYRQQPGQSLTLIATANQGSEATYESGFVIDKFPISRPNLTFSTLTVSNMSPEDSSIYLCSVEAGGDQPQHFGDGTRLSIL.

The rearrangement links TRBV5-1 to TRBJ2-5; 7 bases align to TRBD1. CDR1 and CDR2 from the germline V gene are SGHRS and YFSETQ. J was trimmed by 5 bases and V by 4 bases; bases with no gene match: 17. The CDR3 loop spans 17 amino acids. Here the CDR3 reads CASSDLRRGRDRETQYF. CDR3 sequence (DNA): TGCGCCAGCAGCGATCTTAGAAGGGGGCGCGATCGGGAGACCCAGTACTTC.

This clone was picked up a small number of times. V gene TRBV6-1 combines with J gene TRBJ1-2; no firm D call. CDR1 and CDR2 (germline): MNHNS, SASEGT. Trimming took 8 bases from V and 2 from J, leaving 6 bases between them. CDR3 size: 11 residues. CDR3 bases: TGTGCCAGCGGGCCCAACTATGGCTACACCTTC. The encoded protein is CASGPNYGYTF.

This clone was observed once. The rearrangement uses TRBV30 and TRBJ2-5, with unresolved D. TRBJ2-7 explains the end of the DNA better; the J call may be wrong. The CDR3 has 14 residues. Germline V lookup: CDR1 GTSNPN, CDR2 SVGIG (reference sequence). The DNA for the CDR3 is TGTGCCTGGAGTCCCCTGAGGTCCCTCCACGAGCAGTACTTC. Its protein is CAWSPLRSLHEQYF.

The chain carries TRBV2 and TRBJ1-4; D might be TRBD1 (6 bases). Trimming cost V 4 bases and J 1 base, with 10 bases left between them. The CDR3 runs to 15 residues. Germline CDR1 SNHLY, CDR2 FYNNEI. Here the CDR3 DNA reads TGTGCCAGCAGTGTACAGGGCGTAACTAATGAAAAACTGTTTTTT. Its protein is CASSVQGVTNEKLFF. Using reference TRBV2 and TRBJ1-4 for the parts outside the CDR3, the full variable domain is EPEVTQTPSHQVTQMGQEVILRCVPISNHLYFYWYRQILGQKVEFLVSFYNNEISEKSEIFDDQFSVERPDGSNFTLKIRSTKLEDSAMYFCASSVQGVTNEKLFFGSGTQLSVL.

The chain recombines TRBV29-1 with TRBJ2-7, with D possibly TRBD2 on 5 matching bases. Germline V gene sequence: CDR1 SQVTM, CDR2 ANQGSEA. The CDR3 sequence is 10 residues long. V lost 6 bases to trimming and J lost 2 bases, with 5 bases between them. The CDR3 loop is CSVGTYEQYF. The CDR3 DNA follows: TGCAGCGTCGGGACCTACGAGCAGTACTTC.

This rearrangement joins TRBV7-9 to TRBJ2-4; D remains unclear. The length of the CDR3 is 13 residues. The germline V gene encodes CDR1 SEHNR and CDR2 FQNEAQ (reference sequence). V dropped 5 bases and J dropped 0 bases, with 5 bases sitting between them. CDR3 nucleotides: TGTGCCAGCAGCGTCATAGCCAAAAACATTCAGTACTTC. This translates into CASSVIAKNIQYF. The entire variable domain, with the rest obtained from reference TRBV7-9 and TRBJ2-4, is as follows: DTGVSQNPRHKITKRGQNVTFRCDPISEHNRLYWYRQTLGQGPEFLTYFQNEAQLEKSRLLSDRFSAERPKGSFSTLEIQRTEQGDSAMYLCASSVIAKNIQYFGAGTRLSVL.

The V call is TRBV29-1, the J call TRBJ2-7, with TRBD2 identical over 7 bases. V gave up 6 bases and J gave up 4 bases; unmatched junction bases: 9. Germline loops: CDR1 SQVTM, CDR2 ANQGSEA. The CDR3 is made up of 13 amino acids. The CDR3: CSVPGASGYEQYF. DNA of the CDR3: TGCAGCGTCCCCGGGGCTAGCGGTTACGAGCAGTACTTC.

V is TRBV29-1 and J is TRBJ2-1; weak D call: TRBD2 (7 bases). V was trimmed by 6 bases and J by 0 bases, leaving 12 bases between them. The CDR3 consists of 14 residues. Germline CDR1 and CDR2: SQVTM and ANQGSEA. The CDR3: CSVRRGPSYNEQFF. The CDR3 nucleotides are TGCAGCGTCCGGCGGGGGCCCTCCTACAATGAGCAGTTCTTC.

The chain employs TRBV5-1 and TRBJ2-5, with D possibly TRBD1 on 5 matching bases. Germline V lookup: CDR1 SGHRS, CDR2 YFSETQ. Trimming took off 2 bases at V and 2 bases at J, with 13 bases between the two ends. This CDR3 contains 15 residues. CDR3 nucleotide sequence: TGCGCCAGCAGCTTCCCCTCGACAGTTCAAGAGACCCAGTACTTC. Translated, it gives CASSFPSTVQETQYF.

The V gene is TRBV29-1, the J gene TRBJ2-6, with D tentatively TRBD1 (6 bases). From germline, CDR1 is SQVTM and CDR2 ANQGSEA. Trimming removed 4 bases at V and 4 bases at J, with 8 bases between. The CDR3 runs 13 residues. The CDR3 DNA reads as TGCAGCGTTGGGGGGCTAGGGGCCAACGTCCTGACTTTC. This sequence encodes CSVGGLGANVLTF. Full variable domain (missing parts from reference TRBV29-1 and TRBJ2-6): SAVISQKPSRDICQRGTSLTIQCQVDSQVTMMFWYRQQPGQSLTLIATANQGSEATYESGFVIDKFPISRPNLTFSTLTVSNMSPEDSSIYLCSVGGLGANVLTFGAGSRLTVL.

The chain is built from TRBV6-1 and TRBJ1-2; D is unresolved. The V gene's germline CDR1 is MNHNS and CDR2 SASEGT. This CDR3 has 12 residues. Trimming stripped 2 bases from V and 6 bases from J, with 7 bases between. The CDR3 region is CASSEWRDGYTF. The CDR3, as DNA: TGTGCCAGCAGTGAATGGAGGGATGGCTACACCTTC.

The chain employs TRBV7-6 and TRBJ2-7; TRBD1 aligns across 10 bases. CDR1 SGHVS and CDR2 FNYEAQ come from the germline V gene. V lost 4 bases and J lost 5; bases outside the gene matches: 8. The CDR3 runs 15 residues. CDR3 sequence: CASSSHGTGDNEQYF. The CDR3 coding sequence is TGTGCCAGCAGCTCTCACGGGACAGGGGACAACGAGCAGTACTTC.

The chain couples TRBV14 to TRBJ1-1; no definite D call. Germline-derived CDR1 and CDR2 are SGHDN and FVKESK. This CDR3 comprises 14 residues. Trimming stripped 0 bases from V and 6 bases from J, with 11 bases between. CDR3 nucleotides: TGTGCCAGCAGCCAAGATCGCGACATCCCTGAAGCTTTCTTT. Translated, it gives CASSQDRDIPEAFF.